This TCR beta chain was sequenced during a study of blood T cell repertoires in COVID-19. Study context: Donors in the United States, Italy and Spain gave samples during acute or convalescent COVID-19.

CDR1 SQVTM and CDR2 ANQGSEA come from the germline V gene. The length of the CDR3 is 12 residues. Trimming pared 3 bases from V and 1 base from J, leaving 6 bases between. Sequencing used immunoSEQ multiplex PCR; TCRdb keeps in-frame clones, though not all of them. The data show over 90,000 clones, with 75% to 90% seen just once and 10% to 15% held by the top ten. Sequences were obtained from peripheral blood. The chain is built from TRBV29-1 and TRBJ1-1; no reliable D call. The origin of this receptor is a human donor in a cohort sampled during active or convalescent COVID-19. Written as DNA, the CDR3 is TGCAGCGTTGAGGGAGCGAACACTGAAGCTTTCTTT. The encoded protein is CSVEGANTEAFF.